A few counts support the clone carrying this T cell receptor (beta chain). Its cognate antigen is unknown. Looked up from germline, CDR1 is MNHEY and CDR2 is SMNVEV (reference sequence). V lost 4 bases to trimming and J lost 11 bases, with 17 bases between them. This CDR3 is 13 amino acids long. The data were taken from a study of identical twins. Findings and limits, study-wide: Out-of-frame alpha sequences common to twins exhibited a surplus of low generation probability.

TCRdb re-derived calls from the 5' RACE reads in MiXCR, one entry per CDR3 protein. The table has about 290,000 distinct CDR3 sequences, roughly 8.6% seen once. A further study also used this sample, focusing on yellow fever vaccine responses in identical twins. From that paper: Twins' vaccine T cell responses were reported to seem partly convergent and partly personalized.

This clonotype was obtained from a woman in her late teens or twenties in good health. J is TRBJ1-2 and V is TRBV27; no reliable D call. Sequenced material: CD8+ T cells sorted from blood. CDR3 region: CASSSLPPLGYTF. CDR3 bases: TGTGCCAGCAGTTCCCTGCCCCCCTTGGGATACACCTTC.